This paragraph reports one TCR beta chain. Its specific antigen is unknown. There are no base qualities to consult, and no much larger clone falls within one base. The sample belongs to a study of long-term antiretroviral therapy in people with HIV (dated by TCRdb to about 2022). About the full investigation: The earliest samples were collected roughly a decade before the 2015 WHO recommendation for immediate ART, at a time when ART was usually postponed until CD4 counts fell. A retrospective serial study tested whether changes in peripheral blood TRB repertoire composition and diversity were associated with ART initiation and durable HIV suppression. From 25 to 30 adults with confirmed HIV infection, the cohort provided 150 to 200 cryopreserved PBMC samples, gathered serially across a mean of approximately six years (range 1-12). Of the roughly 32 participants with HIV, about twelve were female. Test extractions of a monoclonal T-cell line alongside a few dozen polyclonal samples showed no cross-contamination during QIAcube processing.

Points the paper makes about the study in general: Because cell numbers in pre-ART samples were limited, unsorted PBMC were profiled instead of sorted CD4+ and CD8+ T cells. A significant increase in TRB diversity was found to be associated with ART initiation, although TRB diversity was observed to remain significantly below that of transplant donor controls even after long-term ART. HIV repertoires had narrower CDR3 length ranges than controls, and the network structure suggested an antigen-experienced repertoire that shifted only slightly toward naive after ART. The samples span the years 2004 to 2017, and the ART regimens used at that time may not be as effective as current regimens. Limited PBMC availability meant only the TCR beta chain was sequenced, without alpha chain pairing. Expanded TRB clones identified before ART initiation dominated the repertoire at all time points, although this dominance fluctuated and declined in many PLHIV after ART. Inferences about post-ART repertoire changes were limited because no data were available on ART adherence, viral resistance or therapy changes.

The immunoSEQ hsTCRB v3.0 assay was used at survey level resolution for TRB variable region sequencing. The target sequencing depth for TRB was roughly 40,000-50,000 T-cell genomes per sample. TRB libraries were pooled and sequenced on an Illumina MiSeq using a v3 150-cycle kit. Per the original workflow: Repertoire analysis was performed in R inside a reproducible Nextflow workflow that covered QC, data transformation and analysis. LymphoSeq2, an R package for exploring AIRR-Seq data, was used to implement custom analyses. Four samples yielding fewer than 5000 total TRB sequences were excluded, leaving 150 to 200 analyzed HIV repertoires. Among the 190 or so HIV repertoires that were kept, roughly 58 were collected before ART initiation and roughly 130 were collected after ART initiation. Repertoires were downsampled to 5000 TRB nucleotide sequences, and summary statistics were averaged over 100 downsampling iterations. Only TRB sequences with CDR3 regions of at least seven amino acids were retained for analysis. Diversity was assessed using a clonality score derived from Shannon entropy and using the Gini coefficient. In repertoire networks, the top 5000 CDR3 amino acid sequences were linked whenever an edit distance of one separated two sequences. GLIPH2 predicted antigen specificity groups and MHC restriction for TRB CDR3 amino acid sequences. To flag known associations with CMV, EBV, HIV or tissue antigens, CDR3 amino acid sequences were compared against VDJdb and McPAS-TCR. Pre-ART, post-ART and control groups were compared with Wilcoxon signed-rank tests and Holm-Bonferroni correction. The table comes from immuneACCESS by way of TCRdb, which keeps in-frame sequences with V and J called. Part of the clones is missing from these tables; in studies checked, under half for an unresolved V gene and the rest for unknown reasons. Clone size and the V and J calls come from that table; the DNA yielded D and trimming. Counted in this sample were tens of thousands of clones; approximately 97% of them appeared once. The ten largest make up 2.5% to 3% of the sample.

The germline V gene specifies SGHRS as CDR1 and YFSETQ as CDR2. Germline trimming amounts to 5 bases on V and 8 bases on J, with 9 as the count of junction bases outside the gene matches. Inclusive of the bounding cysteine and phenylalanine, the CDR3 is 13 residues long. Only CDR3 DNA is held: 39 bases, read in frame from base 1. Participants were included only if at least one PBMC sample before ART initiation and at least two post-ART samples were available. Treatment was received in the United States of America by all participants with HIV. Cryopreserved samples of about 0.95-10 million PBMC were thawed and washed before DNA extraction. At the time of the earliest PBMC sample for each participant with HIV, ages ranged from about 23 to 60 years. Per participant, PBMC samples came from 1-4 timepoints prior to ART initiation and 2-8 timepoints following ART initiation, for a median of 7 samples. For every participant, serial HIV viral load, CD4+ T-cell count, ART history and demographic data were obtained. Genomic DNA was extracted from unsorted PBMC with a Qiagen kit on a QIAcube, with processing performed in batches of 12 samples.

Source: unsorted PBMCs, taken 6.9 years after starting antiretroviral therapy. This TCR came from a man younger than 45 with HIV. This chain joins TRBV5-1 to TRBJ1-1; a stretch of 7 junction bases matches TRBD1. The CDR3 has the sequence CASSFGDREEAFF. The nucleotide sequence reads TGCGCCAGCAGTTTCGGAGACAGGGAGGAAGCTTTCTTT.